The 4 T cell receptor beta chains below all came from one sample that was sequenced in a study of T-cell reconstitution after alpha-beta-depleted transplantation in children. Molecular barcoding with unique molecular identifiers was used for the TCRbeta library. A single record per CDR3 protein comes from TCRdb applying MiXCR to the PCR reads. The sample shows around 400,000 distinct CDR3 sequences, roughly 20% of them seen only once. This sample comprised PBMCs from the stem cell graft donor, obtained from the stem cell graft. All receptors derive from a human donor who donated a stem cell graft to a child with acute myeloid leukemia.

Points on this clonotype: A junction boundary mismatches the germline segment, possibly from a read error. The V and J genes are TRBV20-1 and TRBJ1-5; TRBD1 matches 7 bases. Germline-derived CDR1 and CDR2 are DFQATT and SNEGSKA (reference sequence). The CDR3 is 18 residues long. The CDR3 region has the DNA TGCTGTGCTAGTCGCCCTCAGGGGGACGTGAGTAGCAATCAGCCCCAGCATTTT. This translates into CCASRPQGDVSSNQPQHF.

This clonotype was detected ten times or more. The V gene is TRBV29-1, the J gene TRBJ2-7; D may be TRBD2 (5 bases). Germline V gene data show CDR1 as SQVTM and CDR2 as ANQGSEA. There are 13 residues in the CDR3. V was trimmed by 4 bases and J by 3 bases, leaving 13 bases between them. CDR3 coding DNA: TGCAGCGTTGTACGGGGAGACCACTACGAGCAGTACTTC. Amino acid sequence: CSVVRGDHYEQYF.

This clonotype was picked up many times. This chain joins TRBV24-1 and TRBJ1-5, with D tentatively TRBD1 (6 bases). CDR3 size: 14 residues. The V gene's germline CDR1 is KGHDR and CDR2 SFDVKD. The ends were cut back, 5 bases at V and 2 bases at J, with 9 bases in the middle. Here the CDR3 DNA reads TGTGCCACCAGTGCCGGACAGCGCAATCAGCCCCAGCATTTT. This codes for CATSAGQRNQPQHF.

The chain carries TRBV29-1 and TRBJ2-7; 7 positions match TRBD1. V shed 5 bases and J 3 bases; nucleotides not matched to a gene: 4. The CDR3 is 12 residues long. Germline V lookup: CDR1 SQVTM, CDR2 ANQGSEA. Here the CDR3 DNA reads TGCAGCGTTTTACAGGGGAGCTACGAGCAGTACTTC. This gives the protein CSVLQGSYEQYF.